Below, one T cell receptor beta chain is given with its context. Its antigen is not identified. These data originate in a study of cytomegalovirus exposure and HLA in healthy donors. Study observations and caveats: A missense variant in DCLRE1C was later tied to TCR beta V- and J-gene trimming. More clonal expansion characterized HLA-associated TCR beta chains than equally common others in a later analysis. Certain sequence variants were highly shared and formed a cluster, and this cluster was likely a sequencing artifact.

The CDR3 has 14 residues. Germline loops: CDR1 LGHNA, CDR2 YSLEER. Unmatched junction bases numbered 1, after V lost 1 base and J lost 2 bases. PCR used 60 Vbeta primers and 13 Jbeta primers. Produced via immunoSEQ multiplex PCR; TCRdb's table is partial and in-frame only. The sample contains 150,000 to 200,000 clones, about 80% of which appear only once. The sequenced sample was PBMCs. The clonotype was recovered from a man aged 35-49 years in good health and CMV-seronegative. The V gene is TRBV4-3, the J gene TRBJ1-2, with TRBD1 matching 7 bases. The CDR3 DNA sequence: TGCGCCAGCAGCCAAGTGACAGGGAACTATGGCTACACCTTC. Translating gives CASSQVTGNYGYTF.